These 25 T cell receptor beta chains were sequenced from one sample in a study of Ad26.COV2.S vaccination and SARS-CoV-2 variants. Assay used: immunoSEQ multiplex PCR; TCRdb lists only in-frame clones, some missing. The sample carries some 350,000 clones, roughly nine tenths recorded once. Treatment specified: around 19 received Ad26.COV2.S at low or high dose, single or two shots; about 5 received placebo; per-sample allocation not given. Sampling took place 63 days after the first vaccine or placebo injection. Sequencing was performed on peripheral blood, taken in a trial of Ad26.COV2.S vaccine versus placebo. The source of these receptors is a person between 18 and 65 years old who received the Ad26.COV2.S COVID-19 vaccine or a placebo.

V and J are TRBV7-8 and TRBJ1-1; 7 positions match TRBD1. From germline, CDR1 is SGHVS and CDR2 FQNEAQ. The CDR3 is made up of 15 amino acids. Trimming cost V 4 bases and J 4 bases; bases outside gene matches: 9. The CDR3 here is CASSSDRVDGTEAFF. The CDR3 nucleotides are TGTGCCAGCAGCTCAGACAGGGTTGACGGCACTGAAGCTTTCTTT.

The V gene is TRBV28, the J gene TRBJ2-3; D is unclear. CDR1 is MDHEN and CDR2 is SYDVKM in the germline V gene. The CDR3 runs to 14 residues. Trimming shortened V by 6 bases and J by 5 bases, and 15 bases separated the two germline ends. The chain's CDR3 is CASSPLDQRDTQYF. CDR3 sequence (DNA): TGTGCCAGCAGCCCCCTGGACCAGCGAGATACGCAGTATTTT.

This chain uses TRBV7-2 with TRBJ1-2; no definite D call. Germline CDR1 SGHTA, CDR2 FQGNSA. V lost 5 bases, J lost 2 bases, and 12 bases lay in between. The CDR3 covers 14 residues. This CDR3 is CASSPLRANYGYTF. CDR3 nucleotides: TGTGCCAGCAGCCCCCTTCGCGCAAACTATGGCTACACCTTC.

The chain employs TRBV6-1 and TRBJ1-5; D unresolved. Trimming removed 4 bases from V and 0 bases from J, with 13 bases in between. CDR1 MNHNS and CDR2 SASEGT come from the germline V gene. The CDR3 is 16 residues long. CDR3 DNA sequence: TGTGCCAGCAGTGTGCTCCGAACGAATAGCAATCAGCCCCAGCATTTT. This encodes CASSVLRTNSNQPQHF.

The V call is TRBV7-8, the J call TRBJ2-7; D is possibly TRBD1 (6 bases). The germline CDR1 and CDR2 sequences are SGHVS and FQNEAQ. V lost 3 bases and J lost 3, with 15 bases in between. This CDR3 is built from 15 residues. In nucleotides, the CDR3 is TGTGCCAGCAGCTTGTGGGCAGGGGTCCGCTACGAGCAGTACTTC. This codes for CASSLWAGVRYEQYF.

The chain's CDR3 is CASRGQGERTEAFF. The CDR3 bases are TGCGCCAGCAGGGGACAGGGGGAGCGGACTGAAGCTTTCTTT. V and J are TRBV5-1 and TRBJ1-1, with 11 bases matching TRBD1. There are 14 residues in the CDR3. The V segment lost 5 bases and the J segment 5 bases; nucleotides outside the gene matches: 5. Germline V gene lookup returns CDR1 SGHRS and CDR2 YFSETQ.

The CDR3 DNA is TGTGCCAGTAAGCGAACCGGGACTAGCGGGACTAATGAGCAGTTCTTC. Its translation is CASKRTGTSGTNEQFF. The V gene is TRBV19, the J gene TRBJ2-1; 13 bases fit TRBD2. The CDR3 loop spans 16 amino acids. V dropped 7 bases and J dropped 7; count of bases not matched to a gene: 10. Germline V CDR1 and CDR2: LNHDA, SQIVND (reference sequence). The variable domain in full, with the rest retrieved from reference TRBV19 and TRBJ2-1, is DGGITQSPKYLFRKEGQNVTLSCEQNLNHDAMYWYRQDPGQGLRLIYYSQIVNDFQKGDIAEGYSVSREKKESFPLTVTSAQKNPTAFYLCASKRTGTSGTNEQFFGPGTRLTVL.

Regarding this clone: This sample includes further DNA sequences coding for the same CDR3. The chain has TRBV7-6 and TRBJ2-1; 7 positions match TRBD2. Per the germline V gene, CDR1 is SGHVS and CDR2 is FNYEAQ. Unmatched junction bases numbered 5, after V lost 4 bases and J lost 8 bases. CDR3 length: 13 residues. The CDR3 DNA follows: TGTGCCAGCAGCTCATTAGGACTAGATGAGCAGTTCTTC. Translation: CASSSLGLDEQFF.

A single count supports this clone. V and J are TRBV7-8 and TRBJ2-5; 7 nucleotides align to TRBD2. The J segment lost 2 bases and the V segment lost 8 bases, leaving 11 bases of the junction unmatched. The CDR3 is 15 residues long. Germline CDR1 reads SGHVS; CDR2 reads FQNEAQ. The DNA for the CDR3 is TGTGCCAGCCACCGCTTTGGGGAGGGGCAAGAGACCCAGTACTTC. The encoded protein is CASHRFGEGQETQYF.

This clone was picked up one time. The junction differs from germline at one of its ends, possibly a read error. The chain carries TRBV4-1 and TRBJ1-2; no firm D call. In germline, CDR1 is MGHRA, CDR2 YSYEKL. The CDR3 extends over 13 amino acids. The CDR3 DNA reads TGCGCCAGCAGTCAAGACCCACGCTATGGCTACACCTTC. This gives the protein CASSQDPRYGYTF.

J is TRBJ2-1 and V is TRBV28; 8 bases agree with TRBD2. Germline CDR1 MDHEN, CDR2 SYDVKM. The J segment lost 4 bases and the V segment lost 8 bases, leaving 10 bases of the junction unmatched. There are 15 residues in the CDR3. This CDR3 is CASPPGRAGYNEQFF. CDR3 coding DNA: TGTGCCAGCCCCCCCGGGAGGGCCGGGTACAATGAGCAGTTCTTC.

This clone was found a few times. The V and J genes are TRBV3-1 (or the pseudogene TRBV3-2) and TRBJ1-2; 7 positions match TRBD1. The junction had 5 bases not matched to a gene; V was cut back by 1 base and J by 12 bases. The CDR3 loop spans 12 amino acids. The germline V gene has CDR1 LGHDT and CDR2 YNNKEL (reference sequence). CDR3 coding DNA: TGTGCCAGCAGCCAAGGGGCCAGGGGGGACACCTTC. It yields the protein CASSQGARGDTF.

V is TRBV18 and J is TRBJ1-5; D is uncertain. The ends were cut back, 3 bases at V and 0 bases at J, with 9 bases in the middle. Germline V gene sequence: CDR1 KGHSH, CDR2 LQKENI. This CDR3 contains 15 residues. DNA of the CDR3: TGTGCCAGCTCACCCACAGAGGGTAGCAATCAGCCCCAGCATTTT. This codes for CASSPTEGSNQPQHF.

The rearrangement uses TRBV9 and TRBJ2-7; a possible D gene is TRBD1 (6 bases). Germline CDR1 reads SGDLS; CDR2 reads YYNGEE. This CDR3 has 15 amino acids. V was shortened by 4 bases and J by 2 bases, with 16 bases between the two germline ends. The DNA of the CDR3 is TGTGCCAGCAGCCTTGACGCGGACAGCCCCTACGAGCAGTACTTC. As protein: CASSLDADSPYEQYF.

This chain links TRBV7-9 with TRBJ1-2; tentative D call: TRBD1 (6 bases). V lost 4 bases to trimming and J lost 4 bases, with 16 bases between them. The CDR3 extends over 15 amino acids. CDR1 and CDR2 from the germline V gene are SEHNR and FQNEAQ (reference sequence). The CDR3, as DNA: TGTGCCAGCAGCTCAGGTTATGGGGGGGCCTATGGCTACACCTTC. Translation gives CASSSGYGGAYGYTF.

The chain carries TRBV3-1 (or the pseudogene TRBV3-2) and TRBJ2-5; D gene uncertain. Trimming removed 0 bases at V and 7 bases at J, with 3 bases between. Per the germline V gene, CDR1 is LGHDT and CDR2 is YNNKEL (reference sequence). The CDR3 runs 11 residues. CDR3 protein: CASSQDWTQYF. For the CDR3, the DNA is TGTGCCAGCAGCCAAGACTGGACCCAGTACTTC.

This chain joins TRBV6-5 and TRBJ2-7, with 10 positions matching TRBD2. Losses at the gene ends were 5 bases for V and 4 bases for J; bases not matched to a gene: 8. Looked up from germline, CDR1 is MNHEY and CDR2 is SVGAGI. The CDR3 sequence is 15 residues long. CDR3 amino acids: CASSTPAGGSYEQYF. Written as DNA, the CDR3 is TGTGCCAGCAGTACCCCAGCGGGGGGGAGTTACGAGCAGTACTTC.

The chain combines TRBV6-1 with TRBJ1-2, with TRBD1 matching over 9 bases. Unmatched junction bases numbered 6, after V lost 1 base and J lost 3 bases. The germline CDR1 and CDR2 sequences are MNHNS and SASEGT. This CDR3 comprises 16 residues. The CDR3 sequence is CASSEGTGDPYYGYTF. The CDR3 DNA sequence: TGTGCCAGCAGTGAAGGGACAGGGGACCCTTACTATGGCTACACCTTC.

This sequence joins TRBV4-3 and TRBJ2-1; 13 nucleotides align to TRBD2. V lost 3 bases, J lost 14 bases, and 10 bases stayed unmatched. From germline, CDR1 is LGHNA and CDR2 YSLEER. This CDR3 spans 15 amino acids. CDR3 region: CASSQGTGTSGVKFF. For the CDR3, the DNA is TGCGCCAGCAGCCAGGGTACCGGGACTAGCGGGGTAAAGTTCTTC.

The V gene is TRBV4-3, the J gene TRBJ2-3; 9 bases fit TRBD2. The CDR3 runs 16 residues. V gave up 0 bases and J gave up 3 bases; unmatched junction bases: 4. Germline V lookup: CDR1 LGHNA, CDR2 YSLEER. CDR3 protein: CASSQDGTSRTDTQYF. In DNA, the CDR3 is TGCGCCAGCAGCCAAGATGGGACTAGCAGGACAGATACGCAGTATTTT.

V gene TRBV4-1 combines with J gene TRBJ1-2; D remains unclear. Germline V gene sequence: CDR1 MGHRA, CDR2 YSYEKL. Trimming removed 4 bases at V and 2 bases at J, with 14 bases between. This CDR3 is 15 amino acids long. The CDR3 nucleotides are TGCGCCAGCAGCCCCAACCTGGCGGGGAACTATGGCTACACCTTC. Translating it yields CASSPNLAGNYGYTF.

This clone was seen only a few times. The chain has TRBV15 and TRBJ1-2, with D maybe TRBD1 (5 bases). Germline V gene lookup returns CDR1 LNHNV and CDR2 YYDKDF (reference sequence). The CDR3 is 15 amino acids. V was cut by 5 bases and J by 4 bases, with 17 bases left in between. The CDR3 loop reads CATSGDPLLSYGYTF. The CDR3 DNA follows: TGTGCCACCAGCGGGGACCCGCTACTTTCCTATGGCTACACCTTC.

The chain uses TRBV5-1 and TRBJ1-1; TRBD1 might be the D (5 bases). Germline V gives CDR1 SGHRS, CDR2 YFSETQ. The CDR3 contains 17 residues. The ends were cut back, 0 bases at V and 4 bases at J, with 19 bases in the middle. In DNA form, the CDR3 reads TGCGCCAGCAGCTTGGGCCGGAGTGCGGGGGGTTTCACTGAAGCTTTCTTT. This codes for CASSLGRSAGGFTEAFF.

V is TRBV5-6 and J is TRBJ1-1; D not certain. The length of the CDR3 is 11 residues. V shed 2 bases and J shed 10 bases, with 9 bases lying between them. From germline, CDR1 is SGHDT and CDR2 YYEEEE. The chain's CDR3 is CASSFTDTAFF. The CDR3 bases are TGTGCCAGCAGCTTTACAGACACAGCTTTCTTT.

This clone was recorded only once. This chain links TRBV27 with TRBJ2-1; 9 bases fit TRBD2. The CDR3 contains 16 residues. Germline V gives CDR1 MNHEY, CDR2 SMNVEV (reference sequence). J was trimmed by 6 bases and V by 2 bases; bases with no gene match: 8. CDR3 sequence: CASSLKGAGGPNEQFF. The CDR3 DNA reads as TGTGCCAGCAGTTTAAAAGGAGCGGGGGGCCCCAATGAGCAGTTCTTC.